This entry lists 31 T cell receptor beta chains sequenced from one sample in a study of T cell repertoires in aging, cancer and after chemotherapy (dated by TCRdb to between 2019 and 2020). Genomic DNA extracted from peripheral blood, rather than sorted cells or RNA, was used as the source for amplification of TCR beta rearrangements. Sequencing used an Illumina MiSeq. Multiplex touch-down PCR with a mixed TRB-A/B primer pool was used to amplify rearranged TRB sequences covering the V, D and J segments. TCRdb trimmed the raw reads at Q25, called clones with MiXCR and kept productive beta chains. Entries are consolidated by CDR3 protein sequence, retaining the most common genes and DNA. The sample table lists roughly 1,400 distinct CDR3 sequences, roughly 66% of them with a count of one. The ten largest clonotypes hold less than 70% of the sample. What was sequenced was blood. These TCRs come from a human donor with a blood cancer.

The chain employs TRBV6-5 and TRBJ2-7, with D maybe TRBD1 (6 bases). V gave up 0 bases and J gave up 2 bases, with 11 bases separating them. CDR3 length: 15 amino acids. The germline CDR1 and CDR2 sequences are MNHEY and SVGAGI. In nucleotides, the CDR3 is TGTGCCAGCAGTTACTCGTCCAGGGGAACCTACGAGCAGTACTTC. Translation gives CASSYSSRGTYEQYF.

This clonotype came up a few times. This chain connects TRBV6-5 to TRBJ2-3, with 9 bases matching TRBD1. This CDR3 has 18 amino acids. Looked up from germline, CDR1 is MNHEY and CDR2 is SVGAGI. V dropped 0 bases and J dropped 2; count of bases not matched to a gene: 9. The CDR3 region has the DNA TGTGCCAGCAGTTACTCCATGACCGGGACAGGGTCCACAGATACGCAGTATTTT. This gives the protein CASSYSMTGTGSTDTQYF.

V gene TRBV7-6 combines with J gene TRBJ2-1, with a possible D match to TRBD2 (7 bases). The end of the DNA fits TRBJ2-5 better, so the J call may be wrong. This CDR3 is built from 15 residues. CDR1 and CDR2 from the germline V gene are SGHVS and FNYEAQ. The CDR3 is CASSGGGGLQETQYF. Written as DNA, the CDR3 is TGTGCCAGCAGCGGCGGCGGGGGCCTCCAAGAGACCCAGTACTTC.

In its sample, this clonotype was seen once. J is TRBJ1-4 and V is TRBV30; 7 bases align to TRBD1. The V segment lost 5 bases and the J segment 10 bases; nucleotides outside the gene matches: 10. CDR3 size: 13 residues. In germline, CDR1 is GTSNPN, CDR2 SVGIG (reference sequence). The CDR3 here is CAWGTDPIGKLFF. The CDR3 region has the DNA TGTGCCTGGGGGACAGATCCCATTGGAAAACTGTTTTTT.

This clonotype has only a few counts. V is TRBV6-5 and J is TRBJ2-5; 8 bases align to TRBD2. Germline trimming cut 6 bases from V and 4 bases from J; bases unmatched to any gene: 7. The CDR3 is 14 residues long. From germline, CDR1 is MNHEY and CDR2 SVGAGI. The CDR3 reads CASREGTRGETQYF. The CDR3 nucleotides read TGTGCCAGCAGAGAGGGGACTAGAGGAGAGACCCAGTACTTC.

This chain links TRBV12-3 or TRBV12-4 with TRBJ1-2, with 7 positions matching TRBD1. The CDR3 extends over 14 amino acids. V lost 1 base to trimming and J lost 8 bases; unmatched junction nucleotides: 7. This CDR3 reads CASSLDQGVGGYTF. In DNA, the CDR3 is TGTGCCAGCAGTTTAGACCAGGGGGTCGGAGGCTACACCTTC.

V and J are TRBV30 and TRBJ2-6, with D possibly called TRBD1 or TRBD2 (5 bases each). V lost 8 bases and J 2 bases, leaving 19 bases between the germline ends. The CDR3 has 16 residues. CDR1 is GTSNPN and CDR2 is SVGIG in the germline V gene (reference sequence). CDR3: CASSILRGPGANVLTF. DNA for the CDR3: TGTGCCAGTAGTATCCTCCGGGGCCCTGGGGCCAACGTCCTGACTTTC.

This sequence joins TRBV7-2 and TRBJ2-7; TRBD1 aligns across 7 bases. CDR1 is SGHTA, CDR2 FQGNSA, per germline. Trimming at V came to 4 bases and at J to 6 bases, leaving 9 bases not matched to a gene. This CDR3 comprises 14 residues. The CDR3 coding sequence is TGTGCCAGCAGCTCCAGACAGGGTGGACGCGAGCAGTACTTC. As protein: CASSSRQGGREQYF.

The chain carries TRBV11-1 and TRBJ2-1, with D perhaps matching TRBD1 (5 bases). V was trimmed by 5 bases and J by 6 bases, leaving 17 bases between them. The germline V gene encodes CDR1 SGHAT and CDR2 FQDESV (reference sequence). There are 15 residues in the CDR3. The CDR3 DNA sequence: TGTGCCAGCAGCCCGCCTGGGGCGGCCGGCAATGAGCAGTTCTTC. Translating gives CASSPPGAAGNEQFF.

This clonotype came up a few times. The chain couples TRBV6-5 to TRBJ2-6; D call uncertain. CDR3 size: 13 residues. Germline V lookup: CDR1 MNHEY, CDR2 SVGAGI. V was cut by 5 bases and J by 0 bases, with 2 bases left in between. CDR3 residues: CASSSSGANVLTF. In nucleotides, the CDR3 is TGTGCCAGCAGTAGCTCTGGGGCCAACGTCCTGACTTTC.

Judged by abundance, this clonotype is hyperexpanded. This rearrangement joins TRBV12-3 or TRBV12-4 to TRBJ2-5; D is uncertain. The CDR3 runs to 14 residues. V was pared by 7 bases and J by 2 bases, with 14 bases between. The CDR3 region has the DNA TGTGCCAGCACCTCCGGCGGACCACAAGAGACCCAGTACTTC. Protein sequence: CASTSGGPQETQYF.

This chain uses TRBV6-5 with TRBJ1-1; D is ambiguous. Trimming took off 7 bases at V and 0 bases at J, with 12 bases between the two ends. Germline V gene data show CDR1 as MNHEY and CDR2 as SVGAGI. The CDR3 extends over 14 amino acids. CDR3 protein: CASTRTEMNTEAFF. Here the CDR3 DNA reads TGTGCCAGCACCCGGACTGAGATGAACACTGAAGCTTTCTTT.

This chain links TRBV6-4 with TRBJ1-2, with a tentative D call TRBD1 (6 bases). V lost 6 bases and J 6 bases, leaving 20 bases between the germline ends. The CDR3 has 15 amino acids. Germline CDR1 is MRHNA and CDR2 is SNTAGT. CDR3 amino acids: CASSRLGQPDDGYTF. For the CDR3, the DNA is TGTGCCAGCAGCCGCCTTGGACAGCCAGACGATGGCTACACCTTC.

The CDR3 DNA is TGTGCCTGGAGTGGGCAGGGGGCCAACACTGAAGCTTTCTTT. Translating it yields CAWSGQGANTEAFF. The chain recombines TRBV30 with TRBJ1-1, with TRBD1 matching over 8 bases. This CDR3 has 14 residues. The junction had 3 bases not matched to a gene; V was cut back by 1 base and J by 2 bases. The germline gives CDR1 GTSNPN, CDR2 SVGIG (reference sequence).

The gene calls are TRBV30 and TRBJ1-2; the D is unclear. This CDR3 has 14 amino acids. Trimming left V 2 bases short and J 0 bases short, with 10 bases between. Germline CDR1 GTSNPN, CDR2 SVGIG (reference sequence). The CDR3 DNA reads as TGTGCCTGGAGTACGGGCAGTTCTAACTATGGCTACACCTTC. Residues: CAWSTGSSNYGYTF.

The V and J genes are TRBV5-4 and TRBJ2-6; D unresolved. This CDR3 has 16 amino acids. Trimming shortened V by 2 bases and J by 4 bases, and 13 bases separated the two germline ends. Germline CDR1 reads SGHNT; CDR2 reads YYREEE (reference sequence). In nucleotides, the CDR3 is TGTGCCAGCAGCTTCCAGACGAACCCCGGGGCCAACGTCCTGACTTTC. The encoded protein is CASSFQTNPGANVLTF.

The chain combines TRBV6-6 with TRBJ2-5, with 9 nucleotides matching TRBD1. V dropped 6 bases and J dropped 5; count of bases not matched to a gene: 10. The length of the CDR3 is 15 residues. Germline CDR1 MNHNY, CDR2 SVGAGI (reference sequence). CDR3 protein: CASRAPDRGWETQYF. CDR3 in DNA: TGTGCCAGCAGAGCCCCGGACAGGGGTTGGGAGACCCAGTACTTC.

The V call is TRBV6-5, the J call TRBJ2-2, with 9 bases identical to TRBD1. The germline V gene encodes CDR1 MNHEY and CDR2 SVGAGI. The CDR3 contains 14 residues. The V and J ends lost 8 bases and 2 bases, in that order; junction bases with no gene match: 3. The CDR3: CASRGQGNTGELFF. The CDR3 nucleotides read TGTGCCAGCCGGGGACAGGGTAACACCGGGGAGCTGTTTTTT.

This clonotype has more than one count but fewer than ten. The V gene is TRBV19, the J gene TRBJ2-7, with D maybe TRBD1 (7 bases). Trimming removed 10 bases from V and 3 bases from J, with 16 bases in between. The CDR3 is 13 amino acids. The V gene's germline CDR1 is LNHDA and CDR2 SQIVND (reference sequence). Here the CDR3 DNA reads TGTGCCATCTCGCAGGGGGGTGGCTACGAGCAGTACTTC. The encoded protein is CAISQGGGYEQYF.

The chain carries TRBV6-5 and TRBJ1-2; 8 bases match TRBD1. Germline CDR1 is MNHEY and CDR2 is SVGAGI. The CDR3 has 13 residues. V was clipped by 2 bases and J by 8 bases; unmatched bases: 4. The CDR3 here is CASSYGQGGGYTF. Written as DNA, the CDR3 is TGTGCCAGCAGTTACGGACAGGGTGGGGGCTACACCTTC.

This clonotype was observed a handful of times. V and J are TRBV29-1 and TRBJ2-1; TRBD2 matches 8 bases. The ends lost 8 bases at V and 10 bases at J; junction bases unmatched: 10. Germline CDR1 is SQVTM and CDR2 is ANQGSEA. The CDR3 loop spans 12 amino acids. This CDR3 is CSLRGGAQEQFF. CDR3 in DNA: TGCAGCCTCCGGGGGGGGGCTCAGGAGCAGTTCTTC.

This clonotype was recorded a few times. This chain links TRBV7-4 with TRBJ2-1, with a possible D match to TRBD2 (5 bases). This CDR3 contains 15 residues. V lost 5 bases to trimming and J lost 4 bases, with 15 bases between them. The germline CDR1 and CDR2 sequences are SGHVT and SQSDAQ. As DNA, the CDR3 is TGTGCCAGCAGCGGAGGACCCGGGGTGTACAATGAGCAGTTCTTC. Translation: CASSGGPGVYNEQFF.

The V and J genes are TRBV5-1 and TRBJ2-7, with 12 positions matching TRBD2. The germline V gene encodes CDR1 SGHRS and CDR2 YFSETQ. The ends lost 4 bases at V and 6 bases at J; junction bases unmatched: 14. The CDR3 is 17 residues long. The CDR3 sequence: CASSADPGLAGGREQYF. The CDR3 nucleotides are TGCGCCAGCAGCGCCGACCCGGGACTAGCGGGCGGACGCGAGCAGTACTTC. Combining the CDR3 with reference TRBV5-1 and TRBJ2-7 gives the whole variable domain KAGVTQTPRYLIKTRGQQVTLSCSPISGHRSVSWYQQTPGQGLQFLFEYFSETQRNKGNFPGRFSGRQFSNSRSEMNVSTLELGDSALYLCASSADPGLAGGREQYFGPGTRLTVT.

The genes are TRBV30 and TRBJ2-7; possibly TRBD2 for D (6 bases). V was clipped by 1 base and J by 3 bases, with 13 bases between them. The CDR3 is 14 residues long. Germline CDR1 reads GTSNPN; CDR2 reads SVGIG (reference sequence). The CDR3 here is CAWSGLEGVYEQYF. The DNA of the CDR3 is TGTGCCTGGAGTGGACTAGAGGGAGTCTACGAGCAGTACTTC.

The chain combines TRBV7-2 with TRBJ2-2; possible D gene TRBD1, 5 bases. The CDR3 has 16 residues. V gave up 7 bases and J gave up 1 base, with 16 bases separating them. Germline V gene sequence: CDR1 SGHTA, CDR2 FQGNSA. Here the CDR3 DNA reads TGTGCCAGCAACCAAAGGGGTACTCTGAACACCGGGGAGCTGTTTTTT. Protein: CASNQRGTLNTGELFF. Complete variable domain (other parts from reference TRBV7-2 and TRBJ2-2): GAGVSQSPSNKVTEKGKDVELRCDPISGHTALYWYRQSLGQGLEFLIYFQGNSAPDKSGLPSDRFSAERTGGSVSTLTIQRTQQEDSAVYLCASNQRGTLNTGELFFGEGSRLTVL.

This clonotype was found a few times. The chain has TRBV6-4 and TRBJ2-1; TRBD2 might be the D (7 bases). V dropped 2 bases and J dropped 6 bases, with 11 bases sitting between them. Germline CDR1 is MRHNA and CDR2 is SNTAGT. The CDR3 sequence is 14 residues long. The CDR3 loop is CASSDGGAGNEQFF. The CDR3 region has the DNA TGTGCCAGCAGTGACGGGGGGGCTGGCAATGAGCAGTTCTTC.

This clonotype was seen more than once but under ten times. The chain couples TRBV29-1 to TRBJ2-3; 9 positions agree with TRBD2. Germline CDR1 and CDR2: SQVTM and ANQGSEA. Trimming took 4 bases from V and 4 from J; bases not matched to a gene: 6. CDR3 length: 14 residues. CDR3 sequence reads: CSVAEGLAADTQYF. DNA of the CDR3: TGCAGCGTTGCGGAGGGACTAGCAGCAGATACGCAGTATTTT.

V usage is TRBV12-3 or TRBV12-4 and J usage is TRBJ2-7, with 11 bases lining up with TRBD2. The CDR3 has 15 amino acids. CDR3 loop: CASGLVGTSGDEQYF. In nucleotides, the CDR3 is TGTGCTAGTGGTTTGGTAGGGACTAGCGGTGACGAGCAGTACTTC.

J is TRBJ2-7 and V is TRBV5-1; 15 nucleotides agree with TRBD2. The V segment lost 4 bases and the J segment 5 bases; nucleotides outside the gene matches: 7. The CDR3 spans 16 residues. Germline V gene data show CDR1 as SGHRS and CDR2 as YFSETQ. CDR3 sequence: CASSVGLAGGPNEQYF. The CDR3 nucleotides read TGCGCCAGCAGCGTAGGACTAGCGGGAGGGCCCAACGAGCAGTACTTC.

This clonotype was counted a few times. The rearrangement joins TRBV6-5 to TRBJ2-7; 10 positions agree with TRBD1. Trimming took 6 bases from V and 2 from J; bases not matched to a gene: 7. Germline V gives CDR1 MNHEY, CDR2 SVGAGI. This CDR3 has 15 residues. DNA for the CDR3: TGTGCCAGCAGAGACATCGGGACAGGGGCCTACGAGCAGTACTTC. The encoded protein is CASRDIGTGAYEQYF.

This rearrangement joins TRBV10-3 to TRBJ2-1; D remains unclear. The V gene lost 6 bases and the J gene lost 8 bases, with 14 bases spanning the gap. Per the germline V gene, CDR1 is ENHRY and CDR2 is SYGVKD. The CDR3 runs 13 residues. The CDR3 bases are TGTGCCATCAGGCCGAGTTTAGTCGATGAGCAGTTCTTC. Its translation is CAIRPSLVDEQFF.